This TCR beta chain is from a study of cytomegalovirus exposure and HLA in healthy donors. Primers for the PCR totalled 60 Vbeta and 13 Jbeta. Sequencing used immunoSEQ multiplex PCR; TCRdb keeps in-frame clones, though not all of them. This table holds about 180,000 clones, roughly 82% found once. Study observations and caveats: As immune exposure information, only CMV serostatus was available.

On this clone itself: What it binds is unknown.

V was clipped by 4 bases and J by 4 bases, with 16 bases between them. From germline, CDR1 is SEHNR and CDR2 FQNEAQ (reference sequence). CDR3 length: 15 residues. The source of this sequence is a man aged 40-55 years in good health and CMV-seronegative. The rearrangement uses TRBV7-9 and TRBJ1-2; TRBD1 might be the D (6 bases). Sequenced: PBMCs. The CDR3: CASSSEGGGGYGYTF. CDR3 nucleotides: TGTGCCAGCAGCTCAGAAGGGGGGGGCGGCTATGGCTACACCTTC.